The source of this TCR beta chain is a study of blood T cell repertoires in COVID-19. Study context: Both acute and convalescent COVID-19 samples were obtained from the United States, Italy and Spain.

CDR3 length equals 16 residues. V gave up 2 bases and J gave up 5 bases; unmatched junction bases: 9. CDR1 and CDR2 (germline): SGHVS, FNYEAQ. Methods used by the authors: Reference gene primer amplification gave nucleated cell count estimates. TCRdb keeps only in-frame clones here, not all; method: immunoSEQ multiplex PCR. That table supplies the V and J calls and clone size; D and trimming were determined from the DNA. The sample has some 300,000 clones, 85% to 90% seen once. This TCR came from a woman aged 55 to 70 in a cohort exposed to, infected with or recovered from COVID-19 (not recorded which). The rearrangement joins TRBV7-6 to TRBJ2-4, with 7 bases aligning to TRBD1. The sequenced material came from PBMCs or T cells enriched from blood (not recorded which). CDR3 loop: CASSLKLGGRENIQYF. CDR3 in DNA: TGTGCCAGCAGCTTAAAGTTAGGGGGCCGGGAAAACATTCAGTACTTC.